Given below is one T cell receptor (beta chain) in context. The V end lost 7 bases, the J end lost 7 bases, and 15 bases lay between the germline ends. CDR3 length: 13 amino acids. Germline lookup yields CDR1 SGDLS and CDR2 YYNGEE. Per the authors' pipeline: The assay estimated nucleated cells by amplifying reference gene primers. Profiled with immunoSEQ multiplex PCR; TCRdb holds only in-frame clones, not every one. That table is the source of V, J and clone size, and D and trimming were worked out from the DNA. This repertoire shows about 220,000 clones, roughly 84% found once; its top ten account for 2.3%. The sample is drawn from a study of blood T cell repertoires in COVID-19. Study information: Acute-phase and convalescent COVID-19 samples originated in the United States, Italy and Spain. T cells, B-cell-depleted T cells, or PBMCs provided the cDNA or gDNA that served as material.

Sequencing input: peripheral blood. This TCR derives from a woman between 55 and 75 years old with acute or convalescent COVID-19. The chain joins TRBV9 to TRBJ2-1, with D possibly TRBD2 on 6 matching bases. The CDR3 is CASGTGGLNEQFF. The CDR3 DNA reads as TGTGCCAGCGGAACCGGGGGTTTAAATGAGCAGTTCTTC.